This T cell receptor beta chain was observed in a study of read filtering for tumor transcriptome and immune sequencing. Study-level information: Fewer than 10 patients were R-ISS I, around 15 were R-ISS II, roughly 7 were R-ISS III. Study outcomes and limitations: Approximately 80% of IR-seq clonotypes had one read, totaling around 3.3% of reads; RNA-seq: around 70% and 40%.

This CDR3 region has 14 residues. The J segment lost 3 bases and the V segment lost 5 bases, leaving 4 bases of the junction unmatched. The library was built from 400 ng RNA with molecular barcoded adaptors for alpha/delta and beta/gamma chains. TCRdb reprocessed the reads via MiXCR and lists one record per CDR3 protein. The sample lists some 41,000 distinct CDR3 sequences; 13% were seen once. This clonotype was counted many times. As yet, its antigen is unknown. The TCR originated in a donor at least 40 years old with multiple myeloma. The chain is built from TRBV12-3 or TRBV12-4 and TRBJ1-5; 7 bases are a match to TRBD1. Sequenced input: a population of CD138-negative cells sorted from bone marrow. The DNA for the CDR3 is TGTGCCAGCAGTGCCGGGACAGCCAATCAGCCCCAGCATTTT. The encoded protein is CASSAGTANQPQHF.